This T cell receptor beta chain was sequenced in a study of blood T cell repertoires in COVID-19. The wider study: Sources were T cells, B-cell-depleted T cells, or PBMCs; the material itself was cDNA or gDNA.

The CDR3 runs to 16 residues. Per the germline V gene, CDR1 is LGHNA and CDR2 is YNFKEQ. The ends were cut back, 1 base at V and 4 bases at J, with 15 bases in the middle. The data were produced by immunoSEQ multiplex PCR, yet TCRdb's version contains in-frame clones alone and is incomplete. Of approximately 220,000 clones in the sample, about 86% are singletons; the top ten hold roughly 7.6%. In its sample, this clone was seen a few times. The source of this sequence is a woman between 50 and 59 years old with acute or convalescent COVID-19. Sequencing was done on a sample of peripheral blood. The gene calls are TRBV4-2 and TRBJ2-3, with D unclear. The chain's CDR3 is CASSQGTSSGPDTQYF. In nucleotides, the CDR3 is TGTGCCAGCAGCCAAGGAACTTCTAGTGGTCCAGATACGCAGTATTTT.